A selection of T cell receptor beta chains follows, all from one sample in a study of cytomegalovirus exposure and HLA in healthy donors. Some clones are missing from TCRdb's copy, which holds only in-frame ones; the method was immunoSEQ multiplex PCR. Among 150,000 to 200,000 clones, over 65% were seen once, and the ten largest hold roughly 4.5%. The sample taken for sequencing was PBMCs. These receptors were collected from a man younger than 35 in good health and CMV-seropositive. CDR3s include the opening cysteine and the closing phenylalanine or tryptophan. The D gene is left open where the match is weak. A row's size may be missing; if present it is once, few, many or a size class.

j_call v_call clone_size d_call cdr3_nt cdr3_aa
TRBJ2-5 TRBV5-1 - - TGCGCCAGCAGCTTGGTGCAGCAGGCGAAAGAGACCCAGTACTTC CASSLVQQAKETQYF
TRBJ1-1 TRBV6-5 - - TGTGCCAGCAGTTACGGCAGGGGTGAAGCTTTCTTT CASSYGRGEAFF
TRBJ2-3 TRBV19 - - TGTGCCAGTAGTACACCTCCGGCGGCAGATACGCAGTATTTT CASSTPPAADTQYF
TRBJ1-1 TRBV27 - TRBD1 TGTGCCAGCAGTCTACAAGGGGGCCGGGTGAACACTGAAGCTTTCTTT CASSLQGGRVNTEAFF
TRBJ1-5 TRBV19 once TRBD1 TGTGCCAGTAGTCGACAGGGGAATAGGGATCAGCCCCAGCATTTT CASSRQGNRDQPQHF
TRBJ2-3 TRBV9 - - TGTGCCAGCAGCTCCTGGGGCGGCCTTACCACAGATACGCAGTATTTT CASSSWGGLTTDTQYF
TRBJ1-5 TRBV6-5 - - TGTGCCAGCAGTTTACCGGGACGGGGGCAGCCCCAGCATTTT CASSLPGRGQPQHF
TRBJ2-2 TRBV7-7 few TRBD1 TGTGCTAGCAGCGCTACTATTACAGGGGGCCAGGCCGGGGAGCTGTTTTTT CASSATITGGQAGELFF
TRBJ2-5 TRBV6-6 once TRBD1 TGTGCCAGCAGGGTAGTGACAGGGGTTAAAGAGACCCAGTACTTC CASRVVTGVKETQYF
TRBJ2-1 TRBV6-5 - TRBD2 TGTGCCAGCAGAGCTGCGGGGGGTTCCTACAATGAGCAGTTCTTC CASRAAGGSYNEQFF
TRBJ2-3 TRBV9 - TRBD2 TGTGCCAGCAGCGGCACTAGCGGGGGGTACACAGATACGCAGTATTTT CASSGTSGGYTDTQYF
TRBJ2-3 TRBV11-3 - - TGTGCCAGCAGCTTTGGTGTAGAGGGCCATACGCAGTATTTT CASSFGVEGHTQYF
TRBJ1-2 TRBV5-6 - TRBD1 TGTGCCAGCAGATTCAGGACAGGGTTAGGCTACACCTTC CASRFRTGLGYTF
TRBJ2-3 TRBV5-1 - - TGCGCCAGCAGCTTGGAAGACAGAGACACAGATACGCAGTATTTT CASSLEDRDTDTQYF
TRBJ2-4 TRBV6-1 - - TGTGCCAGCAGTGAAGTGGACAGAAACATTCAGTACTTC CASSEVDRNIQYF
TRBJ1-5 TRBV30 - - TGTGCCTGGAGTGCTAATGGGCAGGGCGCTTATAGCAATCAGCCCCAGCATTTT CAWSANGQGAYSNQPQHF